Sequencing of this TCR beta chain was carried out in a study of T cell changes during pregnancy in multiple sclerosis (dated by TCRdb to the late 2010s). For the study in its entirety: In women with multiple sclerosis, the researchers looked at how the T cell repertoire shifted as pregnancy progressed.

V trim: 4 bases; J trim: 5 bases; unmatched bases: 7. Reading the germline V gene gives CDR1 SGHRS and CDR2 YFSETQ. Including the terminal cysteine and phenylalanine, the CDR3 comprises 15 residues. Here the CDR3 DNA is all that survives: 45 bases in frame from base 1. The method was the immunoSEQ multiplex PCR assay. Sourced from immuneACCESS, this table was stored by TCRdb with only in-frame sequences that have V and J called. A share of the clones is absent; for the studies checked, an unresolved V gene accounts for under half, and the remainder has no known explanation. This sample comprises 8,600 or so clones, roughly 85% of them detected only once. About a tenth of the sample comes from the top ten. This clone came up once. Its binding antigen is unknown. No per-base quality is available; no much larger clone lies one base away.

Sample: CD8+ T cells from peripheral blood mononuclear cells, taken in the first trimester of pregnancy. The chain is made from TRBV5-1 and TRBJ1-1; 11 central bases correspond to TRBD1. This clonotype was sampled from a female donor in good health, enrolled as a control in a pregnancy study. The CDR3 reads as follows: CASSLGTGGETEAFF. In nucleotide form, the sequence is TGCGCCAGCAGCCTGGGGACAGGGGGGGAGACTGAAGCTTTCTTT.